This T cell receptor beta chain originates from a study of T cells in localized non-small cell lung cancer. Study observations and caveats: Within adjacent lung there appeared a median approximately 60 of the top 100 tumor clones. Uninvolved adjacent lung showed higher T cell clonality than tumor.

Assay: immunoSEQ multiplex PCR; the TCRdb copy retains only in-frame clones and omits some. The sample holds 25,000 to 30,000 clones, roughly four fifths seen once. On this clone itself: The antigen is not known.

The CDR3 runs to 15 residues. Germline loops: CDR1 SGHNT, CDR2 YYREEE (reference sequence). V was shortened by 4 bases and J by 0 bases, with 11 bases between the two germline ends. The chain is built from TRBV5-4 and TRBJ1-3, with unresolved D. This specimen was peripheral blood mononuclear cells, taken before any cancer treatment. The receptor was isolated from a man aged 40 to 69 with stage III lung adenocarcinoma. This CDR3 is CASSTLGSSGNTIYF. CDR3 DNA: TGTGCCAGCAGCACCCTAGGGAGCTCTGGAAACACCATATATTTT.